This T cell receptor beta chain was identified during a study of T cell repertoires in cytomegalovirus infection. Overall study: The authors used CMV epitopes that were HLA-C-restricted (recently identified) and HLA-B-restricted (well studied). CMV infection together with matching HLA type was indicated by public TCR beta signatures.

This clonotype was picked up one time. Antigen: not known. Study findings and constraints: Within the response measured ex vivo, HLA-C-restricted CMV-specific TCR beta clonotypes were dominant. People with CMV and the relevant HLA were identified by cumulative public TCR beta family frequency.

The germline V gene encodes CDR1 MDHEN and CDR2 SYDVKM. V dropped 4 bases and J dropped 2; count of bases not matched to a gene: 9. CDR3 length equals 16 residues. TCRdb re-analysed the reads in MiXCR, keeping a single row per CDR3 protein. The sample contains some 110,000 distinct CDR3 sequences, 32% of which appear only once. The sample was CD8+ T cells from cultured PBMCs, taken from culture after CMV antigen stimulation. V usage is TRBV28 and J usage is TRBJ2-3, with 7 bases lining up with TRBD2. The TCR comes from a human donor in good health (CMV status not recorded). Some clones in this sample may be carry-over from other donors' samples. Here the CDR3 DNA reads TGTGCCAGCAGTTCCCGACTAGCTCGGGTCACAGATACGCAGTATTTT. Protein: CASSSRLARVTDTQYF.